A selection of T cell receptor beta chains follows, all from one sample in a study of T cell repertoires in cytomegalovirus infection. These receptors have no identified antigens. TCRdb analysed the reads with MiXCR anew, one entry per CDR3 protein. Here the sample spans some 120,000 distinct CDR3 sequences, around a tenth being singletons. The source material was PBMCs, sequenced either directly or after in vitro stimulation (not recorded which). The origin of the receptors is a human donor in good health (CMV status not recorded). Some clones in this sample may be carry-over from other donors' samples. Both conserved end residues are part of each CDR3. The order of the fields is J gene, V gene, CDR3 protein.

J: TRBJ2-1; V: TRBV5-6; CDR3: CASSFPQDEQFF
J: TRBJ2-5; V: TRBV7-9; CDR3: CASSLAKGNLNKETQYF
J: TRBJ1-1; V: TRBV7-6; CDR3: CASSLGNSNTEAFF
J: TRBJ2-3; V: TRBV2; CDR3: CASSEARIHTQYF
J: TRBJ2-5; V: TRBV7-2; CDR3: CASRRTRGETQYF
J: TRBJ2-3; V: TRBV7-2; CDR3: CASSFGTSAYF
J: TRBJ2-4; V: TRBV12-3/TRBV12-4; CDR3: CASSLGRLAEYQLAKNIQYF
J: TRBJ2-5; V: TRBV7-2; CDR3: CASSPWAETQYF
J: TRBJ2-3; V: TRBV20-1; CDR3: CSTSGGSSTDTQYF
J: TRBJ1-1; V: TRBV7-9; CDR3: CASSLDMRQPNTEAFF
J: TRBJ2-7; V: TRBV30; CDR3: CAWSDSGTATYEQYF
J: TRBJ2-3; V: TRBV28; CDR3: CASSLAGAGTDTQYF
J: TRBJ1-2; V: TRBV7-9; CDR3: CASSPRESYTF
J: TRBJ2-1; V: TRBV20-1; CDR3: CSARDVREYGNEQFF
J: TRBJ1-2; V: TRBV4-1; CDR3: CASSQVWSSGYTF
J: TRBJ1-2; V: TRBV7-2; CDR3: CASSLGGLYGYTF
J: TRBJ1-4; V: TRBV7-4; CDR3: CASSLIVGLSLIIDEKLFF
J: TRBJ2-1; V: TRBV18; CDR3: CASSLASGSYNEQFF
J: TRBJ2-4; V: TRBV7-9; CDR3: CASGLRTSGALAKNIQYF
J: TRBJ2-7; V: TRBV5-4; CDR3: CASSLPTSGRYEQYF
J: TRBJ1-2; V: TRBV7-8; CDR3: CASSTRYQGGGYTF
J: TRBJ2-3; V: TRBV28; CDR3: CASGTTPLAMSTDTQYF
J: TRBJ1-5; V: TRBV27; CDR3: CASGPLAVSNQPQHF